The clone carrying this TCR beta chain has at least ten counts. These data are taken from a study of T cells in Graves' hyperthyroidism and ophthalmopathy. Amplification targeted TCR beta CDR3 regions from RNA transcripts. In the first-round RT-PCR of the TCR CDR3, the HTBI primer set was used. TCRdb ran MiXCR on the multiplex PCR reads and lists one entry per CDR3 protein. The table lists some 400,000 distinct CDR3 sequences, about 13% of them singletons. V dropped 7 bases and J dropped 2 bases, with 9 bases sitting between them. CDR3 length equals 12 residues. The germline V gene has CDR1 SQVTM and CDR2 ANQGSEA.

The source material was blood. The receptor was derived from a young man with Graves' hyperthyroidism that later progressed to Graves' ophthalmopathy. This rearrangement joins TRBV29-1 to TRBJ2-1, with D perhaps assigned TRBD1 or TRBD2 (6 bases each). The CDR3 is CSGGGTYNEQFF. The CDR3 region has the DNA TGCAGCGGAGGGGGGACCTACAATGAGCAGTTCTTC.